This TCR beta chain was sequenced in a study of T cells in Graves' hyperthyroidism and ophthalmopathy. Overall study results and limits: Model output signaled ophthalmopathy a median around 6.9 months ahead of onset. From stable hyperthyroidism, ophthalmopathy was separated by a 13 V-J model.

Inclusion characteristics of ophthalmopathy patients comprised a Clinical Activity Score of at least 3, a NOSPECS grade of at least 4, and duration under 3 months. It was less than 13 ml of fresh peripheral blood that supplied the PBMCs. This CDR3 region has 16 residues. V was trimmed by 3 bases and J by 0 bases, leaving 12 bases between them. Germline V CDR1 and CDR2: SGDLS, YYNGEE. Comment on this clonotype: Its matching antigen is unknown.

Amplification targeted TCR beta CDR3 regions from RNA transcripts. Initially, a first-round RT-PCR of the TCR CDR3 employed the HTBI primer set. TCRdb re-derived calls from the multiplex PCR reads in MiXCR, one entry per CDR3 protein. The data contain about 290,000 distinct CDR3 sequences, approximately 17% of them singletons. The chain recombines TRBV9 with TRBJ2-2; D perhaps matches TRBD2 (5 bases). The sequenced sample was blood. This TCR was sampled from a woman in her sixties with Graves' ophthalmopathy. Written as DNA, the CDR3 is TGTGCCAGCAGCGCACGGACTCCCGCGAACACCGGGGAGCTGTTTTTT. It yields the protein CASSARTPANTGELFF.